The clone carrying this T cell receptor (beta chain) occurred once. The antigen is unknown. These data originate in a study of tumor-infiltrating lymphocytes in primary liver carcinoma. Study details: Surgical resection was the treatment these patients received for primary liver carcinoma.

With a constant-region primer, TCR beta cDNA was made from about 0.55 ug of total RNA. Amplification in three nested multiplex PCR rounds with slightly modified ARM-PCR gave rise to TCR beta libraries. TCRdb redid the calling of the multiplex PCR reads with MiXCR, one entry per CDR3 protein. This sample has 150,000 to 200,000 distinct CDR3 sequences; 60% occur once, and the top ten carry around three quarters. Whole-study findings and limits: Relative to blood, tumors carried a significantly larger fraction of the repertoire in their top 250 clones (p = 0.039).

In addition to blood RNA drawn from unsorted whole blood, germline DNA was extracted. The receptor comes from a man aged 35 to 55 with primary liver carcinoma and hepatitis B virus infection. The sample was peripheral blood.

The CDR3 protein is CASSLGPGSSSYNEQFF. In DNA form, the CDR3 reads TGTGCCAGCAGCTTAGGGCCCGGGTCTAGCTCCTACAATGAGCAGTTCTTC. The chain joins TRBV11-2 to TRBJ2-1, with D unclear. The CDR3 is 17 residues long. The germline V and J ends were trimmed by 1 base and 0 bases, with 13 bases remaining between them. CDR1 SGHAT and CDR2 FQNNGV come from the germline V gene.